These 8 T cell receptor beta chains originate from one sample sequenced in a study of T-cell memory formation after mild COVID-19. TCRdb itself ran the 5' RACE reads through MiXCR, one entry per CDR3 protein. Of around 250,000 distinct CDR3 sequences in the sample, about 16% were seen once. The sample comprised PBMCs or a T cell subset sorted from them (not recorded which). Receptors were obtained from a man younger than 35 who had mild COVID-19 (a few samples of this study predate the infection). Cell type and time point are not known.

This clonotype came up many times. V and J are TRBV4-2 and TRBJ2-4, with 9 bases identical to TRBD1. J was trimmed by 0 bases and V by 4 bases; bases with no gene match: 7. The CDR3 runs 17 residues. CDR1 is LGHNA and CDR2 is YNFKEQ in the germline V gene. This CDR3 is CASSLRRDRAAKNIQYF. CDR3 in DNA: TGTGCCAGCAGCCTCCGTCGGGACAGGGCAGCCAAAAACATTCAGTACTTC.

The CDR3 DNA follows: TGCAGTGTTACGACAGGAGACGGAAGGAGGGCTTTCTTT. Encoded protein: CSVTTGDGRRAFF. The chain is built from TRBV20-1 and TRBJ1-1; perhaps TRBD1 as D (6 bases). The germline V gene encodes CDR1 DFQATT and CDR2 SNEGSKA (reference sequence). Trimming took off 7 bases at V and 11 bases at J, with 23 bases between the two ends. This CDR3 contains 13 residues.

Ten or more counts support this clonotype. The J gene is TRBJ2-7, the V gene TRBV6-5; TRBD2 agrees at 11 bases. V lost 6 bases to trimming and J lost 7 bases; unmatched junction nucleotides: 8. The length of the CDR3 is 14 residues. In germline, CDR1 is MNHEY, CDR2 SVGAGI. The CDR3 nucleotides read TGTGCCAGCAGCTATAGCGGGGGGGCGGGGGAGCAGTACTTC. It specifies CASSYSGGAGEQYF.

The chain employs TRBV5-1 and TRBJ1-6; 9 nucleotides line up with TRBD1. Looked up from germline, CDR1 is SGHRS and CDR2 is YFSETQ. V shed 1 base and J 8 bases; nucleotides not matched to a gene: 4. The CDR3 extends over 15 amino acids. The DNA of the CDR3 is TGCGCCAGCAGCTTGCGGACAGGGGCGTATTCACCCCTCCACTTT. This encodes CASSLRTGAYSPLHF.

The CDR3 nucleotides read TGCAGTGCCCGGGAGGAGGGGTATGGCTACACCTTC. It translates to CSAREEGYGYTF. The chain employs TRBV20-1 and TRBJ1-2, with TRBD1 as a possible D gene (5 bases). The CDR3 contains 12 residues. V dropped 6 bases and J dropped 5 bases, with 13 bases sitting between them. CDR1 and CDR2 (germline): DFQATT, SNEGSKA (reference sequence).

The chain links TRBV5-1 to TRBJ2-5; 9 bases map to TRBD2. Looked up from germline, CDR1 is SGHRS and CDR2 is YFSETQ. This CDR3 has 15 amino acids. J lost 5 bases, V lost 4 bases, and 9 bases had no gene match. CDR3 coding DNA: TGCGCCAGCAGCGATGCTAGCGGGGCAGTGGAGACCCAGTACTTC. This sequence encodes CASSDASGAVETQYF.

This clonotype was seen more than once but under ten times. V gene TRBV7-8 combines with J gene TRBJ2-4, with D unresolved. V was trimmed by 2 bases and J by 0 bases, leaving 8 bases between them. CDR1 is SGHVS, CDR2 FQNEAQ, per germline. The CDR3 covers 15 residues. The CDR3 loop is CASSLSRVAKNIQYF. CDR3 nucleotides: TGTGCCAGCAGCTTAAGCCGGGTAGCCAAAAACATTCAGTACTTC. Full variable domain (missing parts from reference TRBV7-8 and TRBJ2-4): GAGVSQSPRYKVAKRGQDVALRCDPISGHVSLFWYQQALGQGPEFLTYFQNEAQLDKSGLPSDRFFAERPEGSVSTLKIQRTQQEDSAVYLCASSLSRVAKNIQYFGAGTRLSVL.

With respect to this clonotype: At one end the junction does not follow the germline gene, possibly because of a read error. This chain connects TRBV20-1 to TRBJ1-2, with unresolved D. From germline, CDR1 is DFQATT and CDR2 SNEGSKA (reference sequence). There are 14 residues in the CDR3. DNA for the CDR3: TGCAGTGCTAGAGAAAGGCGAGGTTCGGTAAAGACTATGTTC. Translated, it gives CSARERRGSVKTMF.